Included here is one TCR beta chain sequence, with context. V was trimmed by 3 bases and J by 6 bases, leaving 13 bases between them. Germline V gene sequence: CDR1 SEHNR, CDR2 FQNEAQ (reference sequence). The CDR3 length is 14 residues. The data originate from a study of early T cells in non-severe SARS-CoV-2 infection. Via MiXCR, TCRdb re-called the 5' RACE reads, giving one row per CDR3 protein. Among roughly 46,000 distinct CDR3 sequences listed, around 6.8% were seen once. The chain is built from TRBV7-9 and TRBJ2-3; tentative D call: TRBD2 (6 bases). The sequence derives from an adult who was a healthcare worker with PCR-confirmed SARS-CoV-2 infection or an uninfected control (not recorded which). The sequenced sample was whole blood. CDR3 amino acids: CASSFGRGLDTQYF. CDR3 nucleotide sequence: TGTGCCAGCAGCTTCGGCCGGGGGTTGGATACGCAGTATTTT.